This TCR beta chain emerged from a study of blood T cell repertoires in COVID-19. Across the whole study: Sites across the United States, Italy and Spain contributed samples from acute and convalescent COVID-19. T cells, B-cell-depleted T cells, or PBMCs provided the cDNA or gDNA that served as material.

V lost 6 bases and J lost 7, with 12 bases in between. The germline V gene has CDR1 MDHEN and CDR2 SYDVKM. This CDR3 contains 12 residues. Those who participated ranged in age from 18 to 89 years and resided in under 25 US areas. Original handling: Reference gene primer amplification gave estimated nucleated cell counts. Data came from immunoSEQ multiplex PCR; TCRdb stores just in-frame clones and leaves some out. Clone size and V and J calls were adopted from that table, with D and trimming inferred from the DNA. Of about 280,000 clones in the sample, approximately 88% were seen once. Sequencing was carried out using PBMCs or T cells enriched from blood (not recorded which). The TCR was taken from a middle-aged woman who had recovered from COVID-19. V is TRBV28 and J is TRBJ1-2; tentative D call: TRBD1 (5 bases). CDR3 sequence: CASSLQGSGYTF. The DNA for the CDR3 is TGTGCCAGCAGCCTCCAGGGAAGTGGCTACACCTTC.